Below, 18 T cell receptor beta chains from the same sample are listed, as sequenced in a study of blood T cell repertoires in COVID-19. Method: immunoSEQ multiplex PCR; TCRdb's copy keeps in-frame clones and lacks some. The sample records fewer than 350,000 clones, approximately 88% being singletons. Sequencing input: peripheral blood. Source of these receptors: a man aged 25-45 years with COVID-19, enrolled during active disease.

The chain has TRBV9 and TRBJ2-1, with D maybe TRBD2 (6 bases). Trimming stripped 3 bases from V and 9 bases from J, with 25 bases between. The CDR3 extends over 17 amino acids. CDR1 and CDR2 from the germline V gene are SGDLS and YYNGEE. The CDR3 region is CASSAPNSLLAFGEQFF. The DNA for the CDR3 is TGTGCCAGCAGCGCCCCGAATTCCCTCCTAGCGTTCGGTGAGCAGTTCTTC.

The chain has TRBV10-1 and TRBJ2-5; TRBD2 is a possible D gene (5 bases). This CDR3 contains 17 residues. Per the germline V gene, CDR1 is WNHNN and CDR2 is SYGVQD (reference sequence). Trimming removed 2 bases at V and 3 bases at J, with 19 bases between. CDR3 sequence: CASSETGSSDGEETQYF. The CDR3 DNA sequence: TGCGCCAGCAGTGAGACGGGCTCCTCCGACGGGGAAGAGACCCAGTACTTC.

This clone was seen just once. This chain connects TRBV6-5 to TRBJ1-1; D remains ambiguous. Trimming pared 2 bases from V and 1 base from J, leaving 5 bases between. From germline, CDR1 is MNHEY and CDR2 SVGAGI. The CDR3 is 13 residues long. The DNA for the CDR3 is TGTGCCAGCAGTTACAGGAGGAACACTGAAGCTTTCTTT. Protein sequence: CASSYRRNTEAFF.

This chain joins TRBV4-2 and TRBJ2-3; D perhaps matches TRBD1 (8 bases). V was pared by 7 bases and J by 4 bases, with 18 bases between. This CDR3 spans 15 amino acids. CDR1 and CDR2 from the germline V gene are LGHNA and YNFKEQ. CDR3 in amino acids: CASTTGGGGADTQYF. DNA of the CDR3: TGTGCCAGCACCACAGGGGGAGGGGGGGCAGATACGCAGTATTTT.

The J gene is TRBJ2-1, the V gene TRBV3-1 (or the pseudogene TRBV3-2), with 10 bases identical to TRBD2. The CDR3 is 17 amino acids. The germline gives CDR1 LGHDT, CDR2 YNNKEL (reference sequence). The V segment lost 3 bases and the J segment 6 bases; nucleotides outside the gene matches: 11. The DNA of the CDR3 is TGTGCCAGCAGCCACCCCGTAGCGGGAGGCACAGGCAATGAGCAGTTCTTC. This codes for CASSHPVAGGTGNEQFF.

J is TRBJ2-5 and V is TRBV5-1, with a weak D call TRBD1 (7 bases). Germline CDR1 is SGHRS and CDR2 is YFSETQ. Trimming stripped 1 base from V and 5 bases from J, with 18 bases between. This CDR3 comprises 16 residues. CDR3: CASSLQGDFQGETQYF. CDR3 in DNA: TGCGCCAGCAGCTTGCAGGGGGACTTTCAAGGGGAGACCCAGTACTTC.

CDR3 residues: CASSERQGLAFF. The CDR3 nucleotides are TGTGCCAGCAGTGAAAGACAGGGTTTAGCTTTCTTT. The gene calls are TRBV6-1 and TRBJ1-1; 7 bases are shared with TRBD1. J gave up 10 bases and V 2 bases, and 4 bases lay outside the gene matches. Germline V lookup: CDR1 MNHNS, CDR2 SASEGT. This CDR3 region has 12 residues.

The CDR3 nucleotides read TGCGCCAGCACTCTTGAGTACAATGAGCAGTTCTTC. Translating it yields CASTLEYNEQFF. This sequence joins TRBV5-1 and TRBJ2-1, with D unresolved. The V and J ends lost 6 bases and 4 bases respectively, with 8 bases between them. The germline V gene encodes CDR1 SGHRS and CDR2 YFSETQ. The length of the CDR3 is 12 residues.

The gene calls are TRBV2 and TRBJ2-7, with 9 bases aligning to TRBD1. V gave up 0 bases and J gave up 4 bases; unmatched junction bases: 7. CDR3 length equals 16 residues. The germline V gene has CDR1 SNHLY and CDR2 FYNNEI. CDR3 DNA: TGTGCCAGCAGTGAAGCGGGGACAGGGAGAGGTTACGAGCAGTACTTC. As protein: CASSEAGTGRGYEQYF.

The rearrangement joins TRBV3-1 (or the pseudogene TRBV3-2) to TRBJ1-3; D possibly corresponds to TRBD1 (6 bases). V lost 2 bases and J 4 bases, leaving 12 bases between the germline ends. CDR3 length: 15 amino acids. Looked up from germline, CDR1 is LGHDT and CDR2 is YNNKEL (reference sequence). CDR3 sequence reads: CASSQLSGVGNTIYF. The CDR3 DNA reads TGTGCCAGCAGCCAACTCTCAGGGGTCGGAAACACCATATATTTT.

The rearrangement links TRBV3-1 (or the pseudogene TRBV3-2) to TRBJ1-2, with D unresolved. The germline gives CDR1 LGHDT, CDR2 YNNKEL (reference sequence). The CDR3 contains 16 residues. Trimming took off 3 bases at V and 2 bases at J, with 16 bases between the two ends. The CDR3 DNA sequence: TGTGCCAGCAGCCACCCCTGGGAGGAGCAAAACTATGGCTACACCTTC. This encodes CASSHPWEEQNYGYTF.

The V and J genes are TRBV11-2 and TRBJ2-7; the match to TRBD2 covers 7 bases. Germline V lookup: CDR1 SGHAT, CDR2 FQNNGV. The CDR3 contains 14 residues. The trim removed 1 base at V and 3 bases at J, leaving 3 bases unmatched. This CDR3 is CASSLGAGDYEQYF. The CDR3 DNA sequence: TGTGCCAGCAGCTTAGGGGCGGGAGACTACGAGCAGTACTTC.

The rearrangement links TRBV6-4 to TRBJ1-2; D is unresolved. The CDR3 length is 14 residues. V was trimmed by 6 bases and J by 4 bases, leaving 15 bases between them. Germline assignment: CDR1 MRHNA and CDR2 SNTAGT. CDR3 sequence: CASSRLSPPYGYTF. CDR3 nucleotides: TGTGCCAGCAGCCGACTCTCTCCGCCCTATGGCTACACCTTC.

V is TRBV6-5 and J is TRBJ2-5, with 8 bases identical to TRBD1. V shed 6 bases and J 5 bases; nucleotides not matched to a gene: 11. This CDR3 is built from 15 residues. CDR1 is MNHEY, CDR2 SVGAGI, per germline. The CDR3 region is CASRQQGEEWETQYF. The CDR3 DNA is TGTGCCAGCAGGCAACAGGGGGAAGAGTGGGAGACCCAGTACTTC.

This chain links TRBV4-3 with TRBJ1-1; 10 bases fit TRBD1. The V segment lost 4 bases and the J segment 5 bases; nucleotides outside the gene matches: 4. The CDR3 covers 14 residues. CDR1 and CDR2 (germline): LGHNA, YSLEER. The CDR3 loop is CASSPGQGGTEAFF. The CDR3 DNA reads as TGCGCCAGCAGCCCCGGACAGGGGGGAACTGAAGCTTTCTTT.

V is TRBV6-5 and J is TRBJ2-5, with 8 positions matching TRBD1. The V and J ends lost 5 bases and 5 bases, in that order; junction bases with no gene match: 4. The CDR3 totals 13 residues. Germline loops: CDR1 MNHEY, CDR2 SVGAGI. The CDR3 coding sequence is TGTGCCAGCAGTCGGGACAGGCGCGAGACCCAGTACTTC. This sequence encodes CASSRDRRETQYF.

The J gene is TRBJ1-5, the V gene TRBV2; TRBD1 matches at 7 bases. Germline CDR1 SNHLY, CDR2 FYNNEI. V was clipped by 3 bases and J by 4 bases; unmatched bases: 3. The CDR3 loop spans 14 amino acids. In nucleotides, the CDR3 is TGTGCCAGCAGTGACAGGGGGAATAATCAGCCCCAGCATTTT. It translates to CASSDRGNNQPQHF.

The rearrangement uses TRBV29-1 and TRBJ1-4; 12 nucleotides align to TRBD1. J gave up 8 bases and V 6 bases, and 19 bases lay outside the gene matches. The CDR3 extends over 18 amino acids. CDR1 and CDR2 from the germline V gene are SQVTM and ANQGSEA. CDR3: CSVGNIRDRGLQAEKLFF. CDR3 DNA sequence: TGCAGCGTCGGAAATATCCGGGACAGGGGGCTACAGGCGGAAAAACTGTTTTTT.